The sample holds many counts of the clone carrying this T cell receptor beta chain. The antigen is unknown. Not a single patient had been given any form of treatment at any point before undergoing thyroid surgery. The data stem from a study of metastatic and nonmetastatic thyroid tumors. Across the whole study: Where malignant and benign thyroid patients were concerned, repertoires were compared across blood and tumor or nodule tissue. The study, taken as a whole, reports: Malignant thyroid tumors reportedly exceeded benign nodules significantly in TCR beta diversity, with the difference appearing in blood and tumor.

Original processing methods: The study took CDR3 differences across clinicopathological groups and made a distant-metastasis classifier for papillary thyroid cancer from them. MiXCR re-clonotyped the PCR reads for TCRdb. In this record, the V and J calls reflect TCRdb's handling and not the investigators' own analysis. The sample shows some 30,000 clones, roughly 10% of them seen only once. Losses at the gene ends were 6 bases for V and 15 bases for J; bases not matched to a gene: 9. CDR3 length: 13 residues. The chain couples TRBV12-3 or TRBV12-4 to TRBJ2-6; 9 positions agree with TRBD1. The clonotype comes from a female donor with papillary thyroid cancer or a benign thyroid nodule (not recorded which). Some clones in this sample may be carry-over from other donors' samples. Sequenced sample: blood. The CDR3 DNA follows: TGTGCCAGCAGCCTGGGACAGGGTAAGGACCTGACTTTC. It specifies CASSLGQGKDLTF.